The sequence of this T cell receptor beta chain was determined in a study of somatic mutations in cytotoxic T cells in rheumatoid arthritis. Clones were sequenced by immunoSEQ multiplex PCR, and TCRdb holds only the in-frame ones, with some missing. The sample lists about 27,000 clones, nearly 75% occurring once. Notes on this clone: What it recognizes is unknown.

Both CD4+ and CD8+ cells were separated through positive magnetic bead selection, and their purity was verified using flow cytometry. Findings and caveats of the study: A slight TRBV07 underrepresentation in rheumatoid arthritis patients was reported without multiple-comparison adjustment. More than 20% of CD8+ cells belonged to the largest clone in about an eighth of the roughly 60 patients. There was no knowledge of the antigen targets of the expanded CD8+ clones.

Trimming at V came to 5 bases and at J to 6 bases, leaving 5 bases not matched to a gene. The CDR3 extends over 15 amino acids. The V gene's germline CDR1 is MNHEY and CDR2 SVGAGI. The TCR sequence derives from a woman under 30 in good health. Sequenced input: CD8+ T cells sorted from blood. The rearrangement uses TRBV6-5 and TRBJ2-1, with 12 bases identical to TRBD2. The CDR3 DNA is TGTGCCAGCAGTCAACTAGCGGGGGGTAGCAATGAGCAGTTCTTC. This encodes CASSQLAGGSNEQFF.